The 17 T cell receptor beta chains in this list originate from one sample, sequenced in a study of shared clonotypes between healthy human individuals. This table comes from immunoSEQ multiplex PCR, and its TCRdb copy is limited to in-frame clones, with some not included. The top ten hold roughly 10% of the sample, which has roughly 300,000 clones, roughly 70% seen once. The specimen sequenced was memory CD4+ T cells sorted from blood. Stated subset: CD45RA-negative fraction. The origin of the receptors is a man younger than 40 in good health.

The J gene is TRBJ2-7, the V gene TRBV29-1; 10 bases map to TRBD2. Trimming removed 5 bases from V and 7 bases from J; junction bases left unmatched: 8. Per germline, CDR1 SQVTM and CDR2 ANQGSEA. This CDR3 comprises 13 residues. The chain's CDR3 is CSVFPSGREEQYF. The CDR3 bases are TGCAGCGTTTTTCCTAGCGGGAGAGAGGAGCAGTACTTC.

The chain is built from TRBV27 and TRBJ2-1; no reliable D call. CDR3 length: 15 amino acids. Trimming shortened V by 4 bases and J by 1 base, and 11 bases separated the two germline ends. CDR1 MNHEY and CDR2 SMNVEV come from the germline V gene (reference sequence). The CDR3 protein is CASSSGLGSYNEQFF. CDR3 coding DNA: TGTGCCAGCAGTTCGGGCCTAGGGTCCTACAATGAGCAGTTCTTC.

The rearrangement uses TRBV5-6 and TRBJ2-2, with 9 bases fitting TRBD1. J was trimmed by 4 bases and V by 1 base; bases with no gene match: 5. Germline V gene data show CDR1 as SGHDT and CDR2 as YYEEEE. CDR3 size: 16 residues. CDR3 DNA: TGTGCCAGCAGCTTGTCGACAGGGGGTATCACCGGGGAGCTGTTTTTT. This codes for CASSLSTGGITGELFF.

Worth noting for this clone: Other DNA sequences in this sample translate to the same CDR3. The chain carries TRBV5-4 and TRBJ1-2; TRBD1 aligns across 9 bases. Germline V lookup: CDR1 SGHNT, CDR2 YYREEE (reference sequence). J gave up 6 bases and V 3 bases, and 6 bases lay outside the gene matches. The CDR3 loop spans 14 amino acids. The CDR3 reads CASSSGQGIDGYTF. The DNA for the CDR3 is TGTGCCAGCAGCTCCGGACAGGGGATTGATGGCTACACCTTC.

The chain recombines TRBV19 with TRBJ2-1, with D tentatively TRBD2 (6 bases). V was trimmed by 6 bases and J by 10 bases, leaving 19 bases between them. CDR1 is LNHDA, CDR2 SQIVND, per germline (reference sequence). This CDR3 region has 14 residues. CDR3 coding DNA: TGTGCCAGTAGCCTTGGACCGGAGGGTACCGAGCAGTTCTTC. Its protein product is CASSLGPEGTEQFF. Filled out from reference TRBV19 and TRBJ2-1, the complete variable domain reads DGGITQSPKYLFRKEGQNVTLSCEQNLNHDAMYWYRQDPGQGLRLIYYSQIVNDFQKGDIAEGYSVSREKKESFPLTVTSAQKNPTAFYLCASSLGPEGTEQFFGPGTRLTVL.

Details on this clone: The same CDR3 also results from other DNA sequences found in this sample. The chain employs TRBV7-7 and TRBJ2-5; the match to TRBD1 covers 7 bases. Trimming took 1 base from V and 1 from J; bases not matched to a gene: 3. CDR3 length: 15 amino acids. CDR1 is SSHAT, CDR2 FNYEAQ, per germline (reference sequence). The CDR3 DNA sequence: TGTGCCAGCAGCTTAGGACAGGGCGGCCAAGAGACCCAGTACTTC. Translation gives CASSLGQGGQETQYF.

The V call is TRBV18, the J call TRBJ2-3; the D gene is possibly TRBD2 (6 bases). Germline V gives CDR1 KGHSH, CDR2 LQKENI. The CDR3 contains 14 residues. Trimming left V 4 bases short and J 1 base short, with 9 bases between. As DNA, the CDR3 is TGTGCCAGCTCACTCGGGACTGGCACAGATACGCAGTATTTT. Residues: CASSLGTGTDTQYF.

This rearrangement joins TRBV11-2 to TRBJ2-7; D perhaps matches TRBD2 (5 bases). Trimming stripped 1 base from V and 2 bases from J, with 9 bases between. In germline, CDR1 is SGHAT, CDR2 FQNNGV. The CDR3 totals 14 residues. The CDR3 is CASSLGGGPYEQYF. CDR3 nucleotides: TGTGCCAGCAGCTTAGGTGGAGGCCCCTACGAGCAGTACTTC.

This CDR3 is CASSLVRTRTINQPQHF. In DNA, the CDR3 is TGTGCCAGCAGCTTAGTTCGGACAAGAACAATTAATCAGCCCCAGCATTTT. This rearrangement joins TRBV11-2 to TRBJ1-5; TRBD1 might be the D (5 bases). Germline V CDR1 and CDR2: SGHAT, FQNNGV. Trimming cost V 1 base and J 4 bases, with 17 bases left between them. This CDR3 is 17 amino acids long.

The sample holds many counts of this clone. V is TRBV5-4 and J is TRBJ1-2; D is perhaps TRBD1 (5 bases). CDR3 length equals 15 residues. V lost 0 bases to trimming and J lost 5 bases, with 14 bases between them. Looked up from germline, CDR1 is SGHNT and CDR2 is YYREEE (reference sequence). The CDR3 DNA is TGTGCCAGCAGCTTGGCGCAGGGAGTAGGGTATGGCTACACCTTC. As protein: CASSLAQGVGYGYTF.

The chain couples TRBV4-3 to TRBJ2-5; tentative D call: TRBD1 (6 bases). This CDR3 has 16 amino acids. CDR1 is LGHNA, CDR2 YSLEER, per germline. V was cut by 0 bases and J by 1 base, with 12 bases left in between. In DNA, the CDR3 is TGCGCCAGCAGCCAAGATGTCTGGACAGCCCAAGAGACCCAGTACTTC. Translation: CASSQDVWTAQETQYF.

CDR3 DNA: TGTGCCAGCTCTAGCGGGACTAGCGGGAGTTTGCAGTACTTC. This gives the protein CASSSGTSGSLQYF. The chain combines TRBV18 with TRBJ2-7, with 14 nucleotides matching TRBD2. Trimming at V came to 6 bases and at J to 9 bases, leaving 7 bases not matched to a gene. Germline CDR1 and CDR2: KGHSH and LQKENI. The CDR3 spans 14 residues.

CDR3 nucleotide sequence: TGTGCCAGCAGCTTAGTTTGGGGGACAGAGACCTACGAGCAGTACTTC. This codes for CASSLVWGTETYEQYF. The J gene is TRBJ2-7, the V gene TRBV7-8, with TRBD1 matching over 7 bases. V lost 1 base to trimming and J lost 2 bases; unmatched junction nucleotides: 8. The germline V gene encodes CDR1 SGHVS and CDR2 FQNEAQ. The CDR3 has 16 residues.

J is TRBJ2-7 and V is TRBV7-2; D is perhaps TRBD2 (6 bases). The CDR3 totals 16 residues. Germline V gene data show CDR1 as SGHTA and CDR2 as FQGNSA. V shed 4 bases and J shed 1 base, with 17 bases lying between them. The CDR3 sequence is CASSSTTSYSSYEQYF. The CDR3 DNA follows: TGTGCCAGCAGCTCCACAACTAGCTATTCTTCCTACGAGCAGTACTTC.

Comment on this clone: Other DNA sequences within the sample encode an identical CDR3. The CDR3 DNA reads TGTGCCAGCAGCTTAGCCAGCAATGAGCAGTTCTTC. The encoded protein is CASSLASNEQFF. The chain joins TRBV7-9 to TRBJ2-1, with no clear D. The V gene's germline CDR1 is SEHNR and CDR2 FQNEAQ (reference sequence). Trimming took 0 bases from V and 6 from J, leaving 3 bases between them. This CDR3 has 12 amino acids.

The chain joins TRBV6-1 to TRBJ2-3; D possibly matches TRBD1 or TRBD2 (7 bases each). V was clipped by 2 bases and J by 2 bases, with 26 bases between them. This CDR3 region has 20 residues. Germline V gene sequence: CDR1 MNHNS, CDR2 SASEGT. The CDR3 here is CASSERDRRSIAGLTDTQYF. CDR3 DNA sequence: TGTGCCAGCAGTGAAAGGGACAGAAGATCTATAGCGGGCCTCACAGATACGCAGTATTTT.

This clone came up once. In DNA, the CDR3 is TGTGCCAGTAAAGACCCCCAGGGGGTTTACAATGAGCAGTTCTTC. Protein product: CASKDPQGVYNEQFF. The J gene is TRBJ2-1, the V gene TRBV19; TRBD1 agrees at 7 bases. Losses at the gene ends were 7 bases for V and 4 bases for J; bases not matched to a gene: 10. CDR3 length: 15 residues. The germline gives CDR1 LNHDA, CDR2 SQIVND (reference sequence).